These 20 T cell receptor beta chains were all obtained from the same sample, sequenced in a study of T cells in Graves' hyperthyroidism and ophthalmopathy. RNA transcripts served as the template for amplifying TCR beta CDR3 regions. TCR CDR3 regions were first amplified by RT-PCR with HTBI primers. TCRdb fed the multiplex PCR reads into MiXCR, producing one record per CDR3 protein. The table lists around 300,000 distinct CDR3 sequences, roughly 13% of them singletons, with more than 7.5% in the top ten. The material sequenced was blood. These receptors were collected from a woman in her twenties or thirties with Graves' hyperthyroidism that later progressed to Graves' ophthalmopathy.

This clonotype has ten or more counts. This sequence joins TRBV5-1 and TRBJ2-7; D possibly corresponds to TRBD2 (7 bases). Germline V gene lookup returns CDR1 SGHRS and CDR2 YFSETQ. Trimming shortened V by 4 bases and J by 6 bases, and 23 bases separated the two germline ends. CDR3 length: 16 residues. This CDR3 is CASSPQVGGGSGEQYF. The DNA for the CDR3 is TGCGCCAGCAGCCCTCAAGTGGGAGGGGGATCTGGCGAGCAGTACTTC. Looking up the rest from reference TRBV5-1 and TRBJ2-7 gives the full variable domain: KAGVTQTPRYLIKTRGQQVTLSCSPISGHRSVSWYQQTPGQGLQFLFEYFSETQRNKGNFPGRFSGRQFSNSRSEMNVSTLELGDSALYLCASSPQVGGGSGEQYFGPGTRLTVT.

The sample holds many counts of this clonotype. J is TRBJ2-7 and V is TRBV4-1; a possible D gene is TRBD2 (6 bases). The CDR3 runs 18 residues. V was clipped by 1 base and J by 0 bases, with 19 bases between them. Germline CDR1 and CDR2: MGHRA and YSYEKL. CDR3 in amino acids: CASSQGEGRRESSYEQYF. The CDR3 nucleotides are TGCGCCAGCAGCCAAGGTGAAGGACGGCGGGAAAGCTCCTACGAGCAGTACTTC.

This clonotype has ten or more counts. This chain connects TRBV16 to TRBJ2-7; perhaps TRBD2 as D (5 bases). V lost 4 bases and J lost 3, with 10 bases in between. This CDR3 is 13 amino acids long. Germline V gene sequence: CDR1 KGHSY, CDR2 FQNENV. The CDR3 loop is CASSPVGIYEQYF. The CDR3 coding sequence is TGTGCCAGCAGCCCGGTCGGGATCTACGAGCAGTACTTC.

This clonotype has a count of ten or more. The rearrangement links TRBV6-2 or TRBV6-3 to TRBJ1-1; the D gene is possibly TRBD1 (6 bases). The CDR3 length is 16 residues. Germline CDR1 and CDR2: MNHEY and SVGEGT. Between the trimmed V and J ends, which lost 6 bases and 0 bases, there was a span of 17 bases. This CDR3 is CASSPLGGPLNTEAFF. CDR3 sequence (DNA): TGTGCCAGCAGCCCCCTCGGGGGGCCTTTGAACACTGAAGCTTTCTTT.

In this sample, this clonotype turned up many times. The V and J genes are TRBV20-1 and TRBJ2-5; maybe TRBD2 (6 bases). The germline V and J ends were trimmed by 5 bases and 2 bases, with 15 bases remaining between them. Germline CDR1 reads DFQATT; CDR2 reads SNEGSKA (reference sequence). CDR3 size: 14 residues. CDR3 residues: CSAGGEQEQETQYF. CDR3 sequence (DNA): TGCAGTGCTGGAGGGGAACAGGAGCAAGAGACCCAGTACTTC.

This clonotype was seen only a few times. Here the CDR3 reads CASSQEQETNFMGYTF. The CDR3 DNA sequence: TGTGCCAGCAGCCAAGAACAAGAGACAAACTTTATGGGCTACACCTTC. The chain employs TRBV6-1 and TRBJ1-2; D gene unclear. The CDR3 sequence is 16 residues long. Germline V gives CDR1 MNHNS, CDR2 SASEGT. V dropped 6 bases and J dropped 8 bases, with 25 bases sitting between them.

This clonotype was picked up many times. This chain uses TRBV2 with TRBJ2-7; 8 positions agree with TRBD2. The CDR3 has 13 residues. Germline CDR1 is SNHLY and CDR2 is FYNNEI. The CDR3 DNA follows: TGTGCGCACGCGGGATTAGCGGGGAATGAGCAGTACTTC. The encoded protein is CAHAGLAGNEQYF. Looking up the rest from reference TRBV2 and TRBJ2-7 gives the full variable domain: EPEVTQTPSHQVTQMGQEVILRCVPISNHLYFYWYRQILGQKVEFLVSFYNNEISEKSEIFDDQFSVERPDGSNFTLKIRSTKLEDSAMYFCAHAGLAGNEQYFGPGTRLTVT.

With respect to this clonotype: At one of its ends the junction is not consistent with the germline gene, which may arise from a read error. The chain combines TRBV30 with TRBJ1-4, with 10 bases lining up with TRBD1. The CDR3 extends over 13 amino acids. Germline lookup yields CDR1 GTSNPN and CDR2 SVGIG (reference sequence). The chain's CDR3 is CACDRGQDEKLLF. The CDR3, as DNA: TGTGCCTGTGACAGGGGGCAGGATGAAAAACTGCTTTTT.

This sequence joins TRBV12-3 or TRBV12-4 and TRBJ2-6; weak D call: TRBD1 (5 bases). Between the trimmed V and J ends, which lost 4 bases and 1 base, there was a span of 8 bases. The length of the CDR3 is 15 residues. CDR3 protein: CASSYRLSGANVLTF. The CDR3 DNA is TGTGCCAGCAGTTACAGGCTTTCTGGGGCCAACGTCCTGACTTTC.

This clonotype showed up many times. The V call is TRBV5-8, the J call TRBJ2-2, with D possibly TRBD1 on 6 matching bases. Deletions cut 0 bases from V and 1 base from J, with 10 bases between. CDR1 is SGHTS and CDR2 is YDEGEE in the germline V gene. The CDR3 contains 16 residues. CDR3 residues: CASSLDGGQNTGELFF. For the CDR3, the DNA is TGTGCCAGCAGCTTGGATGGGGGCCAGAACACCGGGGAGCTGTTTTTT. The entire variable domain, with the rest obtained from reference TRBV5-8 and TRBJ2-2, is as follows: EAGVTQSPTHLIKTRGQQATLRCSPISGHTSVYWYQQALGLGLQFLLWYDEGEERNRGNFPPRFSGRQFPNYSSELNVNALELEDSALYLCASSLDGGQNTGELFFGEGSRLTVL.

This clonotype was seen ten or more times. The chain links TRBV18 to TRBJ1-2; D remains unclear. The CDR3 is made up of 15 amino acids. The germline V gene has CDR1 KGHSH and CDR2 LQKENI. V gave up 2 bases and J gave up 1 base, with 11 bases separating them. The CDR3 DNA sequence: TGTGCCAGCTCACCATCGGCGGGAGATAACTATGGCTACACCTTC. Its protein is CASSPSAGDNYGYTF.

This clonotype was seen a few times. V gene TRBV19 combines with J gene TRBJ1-6; no clear D. The V gene's germline CDR1 is LNHDA and CDR2 SQIVND (reference sequence). The CDR3 contains 17 residues. The V and J ends lost 6 bases and 5 bases respectively, with 20 bases between them. CDR3 in amino acids: CASSQLPTTGNNSPLHF. The CDR3 DNA is TGTGCCAGTAGCCAACTTCCGACGACCGGGAATAATTCACCCCTCCACTTT.

The chain links TRBV4-1 to TRBJ2-7; 7 bases align to TRBD1. The CDR3 contains 14 residues. The V and J ends lost 3 bases and 1 base, in that order; junction bases with no gene match: 3. Looked up from germline, CDR1 is MGHRA and CDR2 is YSYEKL. This CDR3 reads CASSQQGESYEQYF. The CDR3 nucleotides read TGCGCCAGCAGCCAGCAGGGGGAGTCCTACGAGCAGTACTTC.

This clonotype was detected many times. In DNA form, the CDR3 reads TGTGCCAGCAGCGTAGAAGCGGGGCCGCTCTGGGATGGCTACACCTTC. Residues: CASSVEAGPLWDGYTF. The J gene is TRBJ1-2, the V gene TRBV9; maybe TRBD1 (5 bases). The CDR3 is 16 residues long. Trimming shortened V by 0 bases and J by 6 bases, and 18 bases separated the two germline ends. Germline CDR1 and CDR2: SGDLS and YYNGEE.

Only a few counts were recorded for this clonotype. The rearrangement uses TRBV6-1 and TRBJ2-1; 7 bases agree with TRBD2. Germline values: CDR1 MNHNS, CDR2 SASEGT. This CDR3 has 13 residues. V dropped 5 bases and J dropped 12; count of bases not matched to a gene: 10. CDR3 sequence: CASSPPLAVGQFF. CDR3 nucleotide sequence: TGTGCCAGCAGTCCACCCCTAGCGGTTGGGCAGTTCTTC.

The chain carries TRBV24-1 and TRBJ2-5; weak D call: TRBD1 (6 bases). CDR3 size: 14 residues. CDR1 is KGHDR and CDR2 is SFDVKD in the germline V gene. V lost 4 bases to trimming and J lost 5 bases, with 13 bases between them. CDR3 nucleotides: TGTGCCACCAGTGACTTTACAGGGATGGAGACCCAGTACTTC. Its protein is CATSDFTGMETQYF.

There are many counts of this clonotype. This chain uses TRBV6-1 with TRBJ2-1; 10 bases are shared with TRBD2. The germline V gene has CDR1 MNHNS and CDR2 SASEGT. The V gene end was trimmed by 0 bases and the J gene end by 3 bases; junction bases not matched to a gene: 14. The CDR3 is made up of 20 amino acids. The CDR3 DNA reads TGTGCCAGCAGTGAAGCCCCTCATAGCGGGAGCGGGGGGGTCTACAATGAGCAGTTCTTC. Protein sequence: CASSEAPHSGSGGVYNEQFF.

The chain couples TRBV5-1 to TRBJ2-7, with 8 nucleotides matching TRBD2. Germline V gives CDR1 SGHRS, CDR2 YFSETQ. With V trimmed by 4 bases and J by 0 bases, 3 bases remained unmatched. The CDR3 sequence is 14 residues long. CDR3 loop: CASSEAGVSYEQYF. The CDR3 DNA follows: TGCGCCAGCAGCGAAGCGGGGGTCTCCTACGAGCAGTACTTC. Supplemented by reference TRBV5-1 and TRBJ2-7, the full variable domain reads KAGVTQTPRYLIKTRGQQVTLSCSPISGHRSVSWYQQTPGQGLQFLFEYFSETQRNKGNFPGRFSGRQFSNSRSEMNVSTLELGDSALYLCASSEAGVSYEQYFGPGTRLTVT.

J is TRBJ2-1 and V is TRBV4-1; 10 nucleotides align to TRBD2. The germline V gene has CDR1 MGHRA and CDR2 YSYEKL. After removal of 3 bases from V and 4 bases from J, the junction contained 6 bases not matched to a gene. The CDR3 runs to 16 residues. The CDR3 DNA reads as TGCGCCAGCAGCCAGGAGGGACTAGCGAAATACAATGAGCAGTTCTTC. Encoded protein: CASSQEGLAKYNEQFF.

The chain has TRBV10-3 and TRBJ2-7; TRBD1 aligns across 10 bases. Losses at the gene ends were 3 bases for V and 2 bases for J; bases not matched to a gene: 1. Germline V gene sequence: CDR1 ENHRY, CDR2 SYGVKD. This CDR3 has 14 amino acids. The CDR3 DNA reads as TGTGCCATCAGTGACGGACAGGGGGCCTACGAGCAGTACTTC. Its translation is CAISDGQGAYEQYF.